This TCR beta chain was sequenced during a study of PD-L1 blockade in urothelial cancer. Study information: Starting in the mid-2010s, patients were given atezolizumab (1,200 mg intravenously every 3 weeks). Timepoints chosen for blood analysis were 3 weeks (second dose) and 6 weeks after treatment start. Points from the study as a whole: Below-median pretreatment blood TCR clonality predicted better survival.

Each PCR received spiked synthetic TCR analog templates. The assay was immunoSEQ multiplex PCR, and TCRdb's table has in-frame clones only and misses some. Of approximately 45,000 clones in the sample, 82% were seen once. Indicated time point: pretreatment peripheral blood. CDR3 length: 13 residues. Germline V gene sequence: CDR1 SGHAT, CDR2 FQNNGV. The V end was cut by 11 bases, the J end by 0 bases, with 12 bases between. This clone has a handful of counts. Its antigen is as yet unknown. J is TRBJ2-3 and V is TRBV11-2; D is uncertain. The sequence was collected from a man in his forties or fifties with urothelial cancer. The source material was PBMCs, sampled around atezolizumab (anti-PD-L1) treatment. CDR3 residues: CAARFSSTDTQYF. The CDR3 coding sequence is TGTGCCGCCAGATTCTCTAGCACAGATACGCAGTATTTT.